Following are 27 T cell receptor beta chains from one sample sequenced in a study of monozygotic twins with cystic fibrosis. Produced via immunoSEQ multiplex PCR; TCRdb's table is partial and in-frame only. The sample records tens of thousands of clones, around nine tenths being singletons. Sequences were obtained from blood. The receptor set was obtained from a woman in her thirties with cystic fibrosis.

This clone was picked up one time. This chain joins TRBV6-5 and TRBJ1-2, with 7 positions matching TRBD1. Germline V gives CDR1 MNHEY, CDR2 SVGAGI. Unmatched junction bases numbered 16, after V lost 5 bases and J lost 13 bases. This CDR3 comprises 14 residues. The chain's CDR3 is CASSGTGTAMARTF. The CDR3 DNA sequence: TGTGCCAGCAGTGGTACCGGGACAGCTATGGCTCGCACCTTC.

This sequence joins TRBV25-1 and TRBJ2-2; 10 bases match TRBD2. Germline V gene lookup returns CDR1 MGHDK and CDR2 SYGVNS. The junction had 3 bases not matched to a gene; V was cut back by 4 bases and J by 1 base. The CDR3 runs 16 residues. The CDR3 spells CASSGRTSGNTGELFF. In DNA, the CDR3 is TGTGCCAGCAGTGGAAGGACTAGCGGGAACACCGGGGAGCTGTTTTTT.

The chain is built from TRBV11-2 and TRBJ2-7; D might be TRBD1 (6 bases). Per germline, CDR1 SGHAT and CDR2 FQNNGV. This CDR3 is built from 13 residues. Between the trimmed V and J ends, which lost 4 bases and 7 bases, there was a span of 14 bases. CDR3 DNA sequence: TGTGCCAGCAGCTCAGACAGGACCCCGGAGCAGTACTTC. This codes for CASSSDRTPEQYF.

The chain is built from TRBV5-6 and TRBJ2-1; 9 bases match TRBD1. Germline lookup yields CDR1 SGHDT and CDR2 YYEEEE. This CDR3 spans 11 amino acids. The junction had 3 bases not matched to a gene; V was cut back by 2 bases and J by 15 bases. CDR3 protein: CASSFGQGMFF. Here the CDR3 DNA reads TGTGCCAGCAGCTTTGGACAGGGGATGTTCTTC.

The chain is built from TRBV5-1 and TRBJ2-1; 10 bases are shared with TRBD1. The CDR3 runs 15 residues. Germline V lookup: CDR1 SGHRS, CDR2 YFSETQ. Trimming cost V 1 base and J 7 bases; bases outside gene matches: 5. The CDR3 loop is CASSLRTGGLNEQFF. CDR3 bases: TGCGCCAGCAGCTTGCGGACAGGGGGGTTGAATGAGCAGTTCTTC.

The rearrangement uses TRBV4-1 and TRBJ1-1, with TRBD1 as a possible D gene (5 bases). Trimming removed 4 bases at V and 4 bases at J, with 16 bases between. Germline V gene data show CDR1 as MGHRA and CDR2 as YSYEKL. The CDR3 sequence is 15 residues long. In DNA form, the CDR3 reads TGCGCCAGCAGCCGAGTTCAGGGTATCGGCACTGAAGCTTTCTTT. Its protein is CASSRVQGIGTEAFF.

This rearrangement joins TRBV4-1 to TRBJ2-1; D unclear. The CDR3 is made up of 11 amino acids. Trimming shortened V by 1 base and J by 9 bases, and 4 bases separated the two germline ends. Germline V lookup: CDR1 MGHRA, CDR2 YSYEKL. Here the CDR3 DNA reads TGCGCCAGCAGCCAAGGGGTTGAGCAGTTCTTC. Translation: CASSQGVEQFF.

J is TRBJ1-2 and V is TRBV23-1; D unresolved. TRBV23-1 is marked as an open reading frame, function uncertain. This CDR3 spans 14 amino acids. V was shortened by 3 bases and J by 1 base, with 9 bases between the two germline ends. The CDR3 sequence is CASSHGVLNYGYTF. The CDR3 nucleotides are TGCGCCAGCAGTCATGGGGTCCTTAACTATGGCTACACCTTC.

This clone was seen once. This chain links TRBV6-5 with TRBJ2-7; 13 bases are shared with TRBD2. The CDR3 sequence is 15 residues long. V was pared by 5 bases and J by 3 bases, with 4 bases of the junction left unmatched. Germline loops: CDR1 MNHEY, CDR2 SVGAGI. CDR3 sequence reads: CASSRTSGRLYEQYF. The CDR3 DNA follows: TGTGCCAGCAGTCGGACTAGCGGGAGACTCTACGAGCAGTACTTC.

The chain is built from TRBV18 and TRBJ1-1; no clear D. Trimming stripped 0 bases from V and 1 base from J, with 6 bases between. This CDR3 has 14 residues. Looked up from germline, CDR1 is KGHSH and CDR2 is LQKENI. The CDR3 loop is CASSPPRGNTEAFF. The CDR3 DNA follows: TGTGCCAGCTCACCACCGAGAGGGAACACTGAAGCTTTCTTT.

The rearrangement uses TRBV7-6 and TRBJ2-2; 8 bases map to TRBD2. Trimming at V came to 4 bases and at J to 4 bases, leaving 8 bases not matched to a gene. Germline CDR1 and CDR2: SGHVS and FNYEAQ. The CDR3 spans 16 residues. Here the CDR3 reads CASSSFRGGGTGELFF. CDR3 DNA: TGTGCCAGCAGCTCCTTTCGGGGGGGAGGCACCGGGGAGCTGTTTTTT.

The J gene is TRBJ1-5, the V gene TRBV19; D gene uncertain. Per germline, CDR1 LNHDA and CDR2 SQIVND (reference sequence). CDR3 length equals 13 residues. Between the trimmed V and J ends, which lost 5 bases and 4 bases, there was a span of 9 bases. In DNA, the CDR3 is TGTGCCAGTAGTTCGCGGATGAATCAGCCCCAGCATTTT. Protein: CASSSRMNQPQHF.

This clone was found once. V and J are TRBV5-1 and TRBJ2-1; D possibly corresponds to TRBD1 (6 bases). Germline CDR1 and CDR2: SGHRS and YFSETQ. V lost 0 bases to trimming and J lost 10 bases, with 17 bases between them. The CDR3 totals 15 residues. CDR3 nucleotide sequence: TGCGCCAGCAGCTTGGCTGGGGGCAGAGAGGGAGAGCAGTTCTTC. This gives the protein CASSLAGGREGEQFF.

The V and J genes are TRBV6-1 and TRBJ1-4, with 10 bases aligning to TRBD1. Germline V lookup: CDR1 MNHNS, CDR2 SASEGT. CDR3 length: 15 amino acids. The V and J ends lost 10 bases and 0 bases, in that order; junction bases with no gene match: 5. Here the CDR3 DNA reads TGTGCCACCACCGGGACAGGGGCAACTAATGAAAAACTGTTTTTT. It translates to CATTGTGATNEKLFF.

DNA for the CDR3: TGTGCCAGCAGCAAAGGTGGACATGGGGTGAACACTGAAGCTTTCTTT. It codes for CASSKGGHGVNTEAFF. This chain uses TRBV21-1 with TRBJ1-1; TRBD1, as called in the table, went unchecked against the DNA. TRBV21-1 is labeled a pseudogene. The CDR3 is 16 residues long.

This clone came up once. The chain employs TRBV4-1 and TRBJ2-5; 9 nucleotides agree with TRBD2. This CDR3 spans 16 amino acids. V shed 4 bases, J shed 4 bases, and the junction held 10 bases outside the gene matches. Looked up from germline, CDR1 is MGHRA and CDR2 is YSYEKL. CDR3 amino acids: CASSPTDRGRGETQYF. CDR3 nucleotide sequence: TGCGCCAGCAGCCCCACGGACCGCGGGAGGGGAGAGACCCAGTACTTC.

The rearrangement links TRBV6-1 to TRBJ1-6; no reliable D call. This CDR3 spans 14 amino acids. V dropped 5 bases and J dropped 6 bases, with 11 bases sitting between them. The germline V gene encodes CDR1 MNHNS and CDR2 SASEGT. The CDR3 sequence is CASSSSLGNSPLHF. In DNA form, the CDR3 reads TGTGCCAGCAGTTCATCCTTGGGTAATTCACCCCTCCACTTT.

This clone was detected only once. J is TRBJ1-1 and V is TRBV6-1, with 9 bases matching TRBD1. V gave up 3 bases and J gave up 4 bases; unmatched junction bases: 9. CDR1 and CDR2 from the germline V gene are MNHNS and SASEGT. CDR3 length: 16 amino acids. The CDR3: CASSDWTGAVTTEAFF. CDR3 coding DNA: TGTGCCAGCAGTGATTGGACAGGGGCCGTGACCACTGAAGCTTTCTTT.

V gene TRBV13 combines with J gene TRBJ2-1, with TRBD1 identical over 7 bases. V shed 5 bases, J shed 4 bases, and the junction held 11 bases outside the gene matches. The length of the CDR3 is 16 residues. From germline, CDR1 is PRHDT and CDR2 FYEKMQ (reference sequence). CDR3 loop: CASSGDRDRNYNEQFF. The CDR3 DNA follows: TGTGCCAGCAGCGGGGACCGGGACAGAAATTACAATGAGCAGTTCTTC.

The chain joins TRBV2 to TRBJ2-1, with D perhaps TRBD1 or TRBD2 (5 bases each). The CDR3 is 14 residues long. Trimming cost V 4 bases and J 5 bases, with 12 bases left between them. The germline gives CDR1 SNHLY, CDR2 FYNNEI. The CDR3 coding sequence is TGTGCCAGCAGTGCGGGACCCCCCCACAATGAGCAGTTCTTC. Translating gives CASSAGPPHNEQFF.

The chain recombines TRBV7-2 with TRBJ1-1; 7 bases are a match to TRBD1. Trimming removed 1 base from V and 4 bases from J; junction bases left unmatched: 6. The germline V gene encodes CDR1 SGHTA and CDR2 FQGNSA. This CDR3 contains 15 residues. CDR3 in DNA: TGTGCCAGCAGCTTAGGCCCAGGGGGGGGCACTGAAGCTTTCTTT. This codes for CASSLGPGGGTEAFF.

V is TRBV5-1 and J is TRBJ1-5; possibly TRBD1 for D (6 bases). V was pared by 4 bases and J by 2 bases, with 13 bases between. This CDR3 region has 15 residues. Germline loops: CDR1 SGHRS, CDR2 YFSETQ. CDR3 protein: CASSVTGFGNQPQHF. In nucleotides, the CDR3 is TGCGCCAGCAGCGTTACAGGGTTTGGCAATCAGCCCCAGCATTTT.

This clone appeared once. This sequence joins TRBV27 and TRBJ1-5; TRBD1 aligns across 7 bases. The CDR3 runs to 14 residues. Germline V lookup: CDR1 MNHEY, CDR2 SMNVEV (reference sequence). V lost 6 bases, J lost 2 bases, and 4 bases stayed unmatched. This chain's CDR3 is CASSFTGGNQPQHF. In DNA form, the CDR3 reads TGTGCCAGCAGCTTCACAGGGGGCAATCAGCCCCAGCATTTT.

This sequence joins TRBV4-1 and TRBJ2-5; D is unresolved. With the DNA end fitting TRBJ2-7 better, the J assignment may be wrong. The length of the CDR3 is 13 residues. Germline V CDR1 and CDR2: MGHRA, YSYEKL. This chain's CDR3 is CASSPKGSYEQYF. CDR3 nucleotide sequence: TGCGCCAGCAGCCCTAAGGGAAGCTACGAGCAGTACTTC.

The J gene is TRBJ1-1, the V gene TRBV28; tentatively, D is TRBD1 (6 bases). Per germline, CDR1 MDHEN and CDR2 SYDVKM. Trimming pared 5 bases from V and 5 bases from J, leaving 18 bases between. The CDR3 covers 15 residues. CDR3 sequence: CASSRRGGGETEAFF. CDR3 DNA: TGTGCCAGCAGTCGCAGGGGCGGGGGAGAGACTGAAGCTTTCTTT.

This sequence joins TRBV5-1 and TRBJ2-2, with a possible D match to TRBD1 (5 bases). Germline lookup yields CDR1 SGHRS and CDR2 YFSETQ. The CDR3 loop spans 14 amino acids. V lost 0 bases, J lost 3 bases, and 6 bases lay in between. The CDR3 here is CASSLGQHTGELFF. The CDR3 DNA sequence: TGCGCCAGCAGCTTGGGACAGCACACCGGGGAGCTGTTTTTT.

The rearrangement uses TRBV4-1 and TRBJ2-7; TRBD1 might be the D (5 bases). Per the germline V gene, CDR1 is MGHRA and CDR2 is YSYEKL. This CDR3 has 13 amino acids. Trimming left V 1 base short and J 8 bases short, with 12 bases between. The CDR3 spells CASSQVTETKQYF. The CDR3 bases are TGCGCCAGCAGCCAAGTGACAGAGACCAAGCAGTACTTC.